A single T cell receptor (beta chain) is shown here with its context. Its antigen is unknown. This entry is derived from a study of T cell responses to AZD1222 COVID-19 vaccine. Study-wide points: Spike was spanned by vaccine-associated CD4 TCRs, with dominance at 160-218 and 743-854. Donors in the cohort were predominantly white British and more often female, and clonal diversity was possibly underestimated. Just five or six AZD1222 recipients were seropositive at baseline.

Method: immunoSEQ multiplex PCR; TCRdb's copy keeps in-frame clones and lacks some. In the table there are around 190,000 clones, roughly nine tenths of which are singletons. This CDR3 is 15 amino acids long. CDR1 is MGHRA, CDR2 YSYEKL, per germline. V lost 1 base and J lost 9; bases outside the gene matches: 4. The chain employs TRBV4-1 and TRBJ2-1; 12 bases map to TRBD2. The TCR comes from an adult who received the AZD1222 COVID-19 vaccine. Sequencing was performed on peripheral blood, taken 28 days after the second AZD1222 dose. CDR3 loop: CASSQGLAGVGEQFF. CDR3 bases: TGCGCCAGCAGCCAAGGACTAGCGGGGGTAGGTGAGCAGTTCTTC.